These 26 T cell receptor beta chains were sequenced from one sample in a study of T cells after yellow fever vaccination. TCRdb analysed the 5' RACE reads with MiXCR anew, one entry per CDR3 protein. The sample records around 180,000 distinct CDR3 sequences, roughly 6.4% being singletons. The sample here was CD4+ T cells sorted from PBMCs, taken on the day of the first yellow fever vaccination. The origin of the receptors is a man younger than 35 who received the YFV17D yellow fever vaccine.

Comments on this clonotype: It may be a read error: a sequence one base away is much more abundant. The rearrangement links TRBV19 to TRBJ2-3, with 10 positions matching TRBD2. The CDR3 sequence is 17 residues long. CDR1 is LNHDA, CDR2 SQIVND, per germline (reference sequence). The CDR3 reads CVSSIRSGLAGTDTQYF. The DNA of the CDR3 is TGTGTCAGTAGTATCAGGAGCGGACTAGCGGGCACAGATACGCAGTATTTT.

This clonotype turned up a few times. The chain couples TRBV18 to TRBJ2-7; D call uncertain. The germline V and J ends were trimmed by 3 bases and 0 bases, with 12 bases remaining between them. Germline V gene lookup returns CDR1 KGHSH and CDR2 LQKENI. The CDR3 has 15 amino acids. CDR3 nucleotide sequence: TGTGCCAGCTCACCGACCTGGGGTGACTCCTACGAGCAGTACGTC. Amino acid sequence: CASSPTWGDSYEQYV.

The rearrangement joins TRBV6-1 to TRBJ2-3; no clear D. Trimming took 8 bases from V and 7 from J, leaving 22 bases between them. Germline CDR1 MNHNS, CDR2 SASEGT. This CDR3 spans 15 amino acids. CDR3 sequence (DNA): TGTGCCAGCTCCTACCGTGGGCGTACGAGCTATACGCAGTATTTT. As protein: CASSYRGRTSYTQYF.

This chain uses TRBV6-5 with TRBJ1-6; D remains ambiguous. CDR1 is MNHEY and CDR2 is SVGAGI in the germline V gene. The CDR3 is 17 residues long. Deletions cut 0 bases from V and 3 bases from J, with 12 bases between. CDR3 bases: TGTGCCAGCAGTTACTCCCCTGGAGGGTACTATAATTCACCCCTCCACTTT. It codes for CASSYSPGGYYNSPLHF.

This clonotype was observed a few times. The chain employs TRBV18 and TRBJ1-5; 7 bases map to TRBD1. The CDR3 is 18 residues long. With 1 base clipped from V and 4 bases from J, the junction kept 13 bases outside the gene matches. The germline V gene encodes CDR1 KGHSH and CDR2 LQKENI. CDR3 bases: TGTGCCAGCTCACCACGGAACTCAGGGACAGTGCCTAATCAGCCCCAGCATTTT. Residues: CASSPRNSGTVPNQPQHF.

Ten or more counts support this clonotype. This rearrangement joins TRBV29-1 to TRBJ2-1; D call uncertain. This CDR3 spans 10 amino acids. The ends were cut back, 7 bases at V and 4 bases at J, with 5 bases in the middle. Germline CDR1 SQVTM, CDR2 ANQGSEA. The CDR3 is CSGRYNEQFF. The CDR3 nucleotides are TGCAGCGGACGGTACAATGAGCAGTTCTTC.

The rearrangement links TRBV7-9 to TRBJ2-2; 8 bases match TRBD2. Germline V CDR1 and CDR2: SEHNR, FQNEAQ (reference sequence). This CDR3 is built from 15 residues. With 5 bases clipped from V and 11 bases from J, the junction kept 13 bases outside the gene matches. CDR3 sequence reads: CASSETSATPPELFF. DNA for the CDR3: TGTGCCAGCAGCGAGACTAGCGCCACGCCTCCAGAGCTGTTTTTT.

This clonotype was recorded at least ten times. The chain carries TRBV6-5 and TRBJ2-3, with 8 bases lining up with TRBD2. In germline, CDR1 is MNHEY, CDR2 SVGAGI. The CDR3 length is 15 residues. Germline trimming cut 4 bases from V and 2 bases from J; bases unmatched to any gene: 5. This chain's CDR3 is CASSLAGSSTDTQYF. The CDR3 region has the DNA TGTGCCAGCAGTTTAGCGGGGTCCTCCACAGATACGCAGTATTTT.

This clonotype has at least ten counts. J is TRBJ1-2 and V is TRBV20-1, with a tentative D call TRBD1 (5 bases). This CDR3 comprises 12 residues. Trimming cost V 3 bases and J 5 bases, with 10 bases left between them. Germline assignment: CDR1 DFQATT and CDR2 SNEGSKA (reference sequence). The CDR3 is CSARSSGYGYTF. Here the CDR3 DNA reads TGCAGTGCTAGGTCTTCAGGGTATGGCTACACCTTC.

This clonotype was recorded many times. The chain employs TRBV9 and TRBJ2-3; the D gene is possibly TRBD2 (6 bases). Trimming cost V 0 bases and J 1 base, with 18 bases left between them. From germline, CDR1 is SGDLS and CDR2 YYNGEE. The CDR3 spans 18 residues. In DNA form, the CDR3 reads TGTGCCAGCAGCGTAGAACTCGGGACTCCAACACGCACAGATACGCAGTATTTT. Protein sequence: CASSVELGTPTRTDTQYF.

This clonotype turned up a few times. The rearrangement links TRBV21-1 to TRBJ1-6; TRBD1 is the table's D call and was not checked against the DNA. TRBV21-1 is shown as a pseudogene. The CDR3 runs to 14 residues. Here the CDR3 DNA reads TGTGCCAGCAGCAAAACAGGGAGGAGGTCACCCCTCCACTTT. Protein sequence: CASSKTGRRSPLHF.

This clonotype was counted between two and nine times. The V and J genes are TRBV12-5 and TRBJ1-5; maybe TRBD1 (6 bases). There are 17 residues in the CDR3. The V gene lost 1 base and the J gene lost 5 bases, with 18 bases spanning the gap. The germline V gene encodes CDR1 LGHNT and CDR2 FRNRAP. The CDR3 nucleotides are TGTGCTAGTGGTTTGGCCTCAACAGGGATATTTGATCAGCCCCAGCATTTT. This encodes CASGLASTGIFDQPQHF.

The sample holds many counts of this clonotype. The rearrangement joins TRBV12-3 or TRBV12-4 to TRBJ1-2; D is ambiguous. The CDR3 loop spans 12 amino acids. V gave up 2 bases and J gave up 4 bases, with 5 bases separating them. CDR3 amino acids: CASSLQSYGYTF. The CDR3, as DNA: TGTGCCAGCAGTTTACAGTCCTATGGCTACACCTTC.

In its sample, this clonotype was seen many times. The chain combines TRBV5-1 with TRBJ2-3; possibly TRBD2 for D (6 bases). Germline V gene lookup returns CDR1 SGHRS and CDR2 YFSETQ. This CDR3 comprises 15 residues. Trimming left V 4 bases short and J 5 bases short, with 17 bases between. The CDR3 loop reads CASSSTGESGDTQYF. The CDR3 DNA sequence: TGCGCCAGCAGCAGTACGGGGGAGTCAGGAGATACGCAGTATTTT.

This clonotype was seen repeatedly, ten times or more. The chain employs TRBV6-2 or TRBV6-3 and TRBJ2-7, with TRBD2 matching 9 bases. This CDR3 spans 14 amino acids. CDR1 and CDR2 (germline): MNHEY, SVGEGT. Trimming took 4 bases from V and 6 from J; bases not matched to a gene: 7. CDR3 DNA sequence: TGTGCCAGCAGTTCTAGCGGGGCAACGGGCGAGCAGTACGTC. This translates into CASSSSGATGEQYV.

A word on this clonotype: This may be a read error, as it is one base from a much larger clone. This chain joins TRBV20-1 and TRBJ1-2, with TRBD1 as a possible D gene (6 bases). V lost 6 bases and J 7 bases, leaving 15 bases between the germline ends. Germline values: CDR1 DFQATT, CDR2 SNEGSKA (reference sequence). This CDR3 is built from 12 residues. CDR3 DNA: TGCAGTGCCCAACAGGGATGTGGTGGCTACACCTTC. It is translated as CSAQQGCGGYTF.

This clonotype was seen repeatedly, ten times or more. J is TRBJ2-5 and V is TRBV5-1, with 7 bases aligning to TRBD1. CDR3 length equals 15 residues. CDR1 and CDR2 (germline): SGHRS, YFSETQ. The junction had 14 bases not matched to a gene; V was cut back by 7 bases and J by 5 bases. CDR3 DNA sequence: TGCGCCAGCGAACCGACAGGGCACGTAGGGGAGACCCAGTACTTC. Its protein product is CASEPTGHVGETQYF.

The chain employs TRBV20-1 and TRBJ2-2; TRBD1 aligns across 12 bases. The V and J ends lost 6 bases and 5 bases, in that order; junction bases with no gene match: 10. CDR1 is DFQATT and CDR2 is SNEGSKA in the germline V gene (reference sequence). The CDR3 loop spans 16 amino acids. The CDR3 loop is CSAQGTGGFETGELFF. The CDR3 DNA follows: TGCAGTGCCCAAGGGACAGGGGGCTTTGAAACCGGGGAGCTGTTTTTT.

This clonotype was counted ten times or more. V gene TRBV7-3 combines with J gene TRBJ1-5; D ambiguous. Germline-derived CDR1 and CDR2 are SGHTA and FQGTGA. This CDR3 has 13 residues. V lost 1 base, J lost 3 bases, and 4 bases lay in between. CDR3 in amino acids: CASSLMPNQPQHF. In DNA form, the CDR3 reads TGTGCCAGCAGCTTAATGCCCAATCAGCCCCAGCATTTT.

In this sample, this clonotype turned up a few times. CDR3 DNA sequence: TGTGCCAGCAGCTTAGCAGGGGTCGCTGAAGCTTTCTTT. Protein: CASSLAGVAEAFF. The chain is built from TRBV7-9 and TRBJ1-1; TRBD1 might be the D (5 bases). CDR1 is SEHNR, CDR2 FQNEAQ, per germline (reference sequence). The CDR3 has 13 residues. V lost 0 bases and J 6 bases, leaving 8 bases between the germline ends.

This clonotype was counted at least ten times. The chain has TRBV20-1 and TRBJ2-2, with D tentatively TRBD2 (5 bases). Germline V CDR1 and CDR2: DFQATT, SNEGSKA (reference sequence). V lost 0 bases and J lost 3, with 11 bases in between. The CDR3 covers 15 residues. This chain's CDR3 is CSARDPASYTGELFF. The CDR3 DNA reads as TGCAGTGCTAGAGATCCTGCTAGCTACACCGGGGAGCTGTTTTTT.

The V and J genes are TRBV19 and TRBJ1-1; TRBD1 aligns across 9 bases. The CDR3 spans 15 residues. Looked up from germline, CDR1 is LNHDA and CDR2 is SQIVND (reference sequence). The J segment lost 0 bases and the V segment lost 7 bases, leaving 6 bases of the junction unmatched. CDR3 bases: TGTGCCAGTACCAGGACAGGGGCTTTGAACACTGAAGCTTTCTTT. It codes for CASTRTGALNTEAFF.

This clonotype occurred a few times. The chain uses TRBV5-4 and TRBJ2-1, with 10 bases that match TRBD2. Unmatched junction bases numbered 16, after V lost 4 bases and J lost 9 bases. The CDR3 runs to 17 residues. The germline gives CDR1 SGHNT, CDR2 YYREEE (reference sequence). Here the CDR3 reads CASSGHSGGPNLSEQFF. CDR3 in DNA: TGTGCCAGCAGCGGCCATAGCGGGGGGCCCAATCTGAGTGAGCAGTTCTTC.

The sample holds many counts of this clonotype. The chain is built from TRBV20-1 and TRBJ2-1; D assignment may be TRBD1 or TRBD2 (5 bases each). Germline CDR1 DFQATT, CDR2 SNEGSKA (reference sequence). Trimming removed 0 bases at V and 12 bases at J, with 18 bases between. This CDR3 spans 14 amino acids. This CDR3 is CSARDIRQGEGQFF. CDR3 DNA sequence: TGCAGTGCTAGAGATATCAGGCAGGGAGAAGGGCAGTTCTTC.

This clonotype was recorded at least ten times. V usage is TRBV7-2 and J usage is TRBJ2-6; D ambiguous. Germline lookup yields CDR1 SGHTA and CDR2 FQGNSA. V gave up 3 bases and J gave up 2 bases, with 5 bases separating them. This CDR3 comprises 14 residues. The CDR3 is CASSFTTGANVLTF. As DNA, the CDR3 is TGTGCCAGCAGCTTTACCACTGGGGCCAACGTCCTGACTTTC. Based on the CDR3 plus reference TRBV7-2 and TRBJ2-6, the full variable domain is GAGVSQSPSNKVTEKGKDVELRCDPISGHTALYWYRQSLGQGLEFLIYFQGNSAPDKSGLPSDRFSAERTGGSVSTLTIQRTQQEDSAVYLCASSFTTGANVLTFGAGSRLTVL.

Note on this clonotype: A much larger clone sits a single nucleotide away, making a read error possible. The rearrangement links TRBV5-1 to TRBJ2-2; 7 positions agree with TRBD1. This CDR3 contains 14 residues. The V gene end was trimmed by 4 bases and the J gene end by 7 bases; junction bases not matched to a gene: 7. CDR1 is SGHRS, CDR2 YFSETQ, per germline. The CDR3 is CASSGHRGRGELFF. CDR3 nucleotide sequence: TGCGCCAGCAGCGGCCACAGGGGTCGCGGGGAGCTGTTTTTT.